The subject of this entry is one TCR beta chain. Its antigen is still unknown. Deep sequencing aimed at 1 in 200,000 to 1 in 1 million T cells' resolution. Method: immunoSEQ multiplex PCR; TCRdb's copy keeps in-frame clones and lacks some. The sample has around 76,000 clones, approximately 87% seen once. Germline CDR1 and CDR2: SGHRS and YFSETQ. The length of the CDR3 is 15 residues. V lost 0 bases and J 4 bases, leaving 13 bases between the germline ends. The sample belongs to a study of cytotoxic CD8 clonotypes in ibrutinib-treated CLL. PBMCs that had been cryopreserved were the source of approximately 1.8 micrograms of genomic DNA for TCR beta libraries. General study points: In sustained-remission versus progressing patients, sampling times differed.

The material sequenced was PBMCs, taken after 24 months of ibrutinib treatment. The receptor's source is a human donor with chronic lymphocytic leukemia. The rearrangement links TRBV5-1 to TRBJ1-1; no definite D call. The CDR3 sequence: CASSLEDPRFTEAFF. The CDR3 nucleotides read TGCGCCAGCAGCTTGGAGGACCCCCGTTTCACTGAAGCTTTCTTT.